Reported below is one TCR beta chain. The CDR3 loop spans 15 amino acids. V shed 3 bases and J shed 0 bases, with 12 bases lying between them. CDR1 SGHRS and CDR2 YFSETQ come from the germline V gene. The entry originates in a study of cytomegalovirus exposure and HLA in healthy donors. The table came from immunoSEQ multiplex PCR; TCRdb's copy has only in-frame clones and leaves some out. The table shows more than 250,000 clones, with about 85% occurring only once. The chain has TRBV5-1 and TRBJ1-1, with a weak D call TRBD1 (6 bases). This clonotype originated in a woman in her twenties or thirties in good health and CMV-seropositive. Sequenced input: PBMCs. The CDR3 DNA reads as TGCGCCAGCAGCTACGCGAAGGGGGTGAACACTGAAGCTTTCTTT. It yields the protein CASSYAKGVNTEAFF.